These 24 T cell receptor beta chains were all obtained from the same sample, sequenced in a study of blood T cells in healthy people across ages (dated by TCRdb to the mid-2010s). Library creation used 5' RACE. Sequencing was carried out with an Illumina HiSeq 2500. The second PCR ran for roughly 7 to 11 cycles and used a J-beta primer mix along with a sample-barcoded 5' primer. TCRdb itself trimmed the public reads at Q25 with fastp, ran MiXCR and retained productive beta chains. Rows are combined by CDR3 protein, so each entry shows the most common genes and DNA. The sample table holds about a million distinct CDR3 sequences, of which approximately 49% were seen once. About an eighth of the sample is held by the ten biggest clonotypes. The specimen sequenced was blood. All receptors come from a man aged 30 to 45 in good health.

The V gene is TRBV7-9, the J gene TRBJ2-4; weak D call: TRBD1 (7 bases). The assigned J gene may be wrong: the sequence end matches TRBJ2-7 better. The CDR3 covers 16 residues. Per germline, CDR1 SEHNR and CDR2 FQNEAQ (reference sequence). This CDR3 reads CASSPYGGTDVYEQYF. CDR3 nucleotides: TGTGCCAGCAGCCCTTACGGCGGGACAGACGTGTACGAGCAGTACTTC.

The chain recombines TRBV5-5 with TRBJ1-2; 7 positions agree with TRBD1. Losses at the gene ends were 4 bases for V and 8 bases for J; bases not matched to a gene: 14. CDR3 length: 15 amino acids. In germline, CDR1 is SGHKS, CDR2 YYEKEE (reference sequence). CDR3 DNA: TGTGCCAGCAGCCCCGGGACAGCTCGATCGGAGGGCTACACCTTC. Its protein product is CASSPGTARSEGYTF.

The chain carries TRBV28 and TRBJ2-7, with TRBD1 identical over 8 bases. CDR1 is MDHEN, CDR2 SYDVKM, per germline. CDR3 length equals 14 residues. After removal of 7 bases from V and 0 bases from J, the junction contained 5 bases not matched to a gene. The CDR3 loop is CASKSTGGSYEQYF. The DNA for the CDR3 is TGTGCCAGCAAATCAACAGGGGGCTCCTACGAGCAGTACTTC.

The rearrangement uses TRBV20-1 and TRBJ1-6; D not resolved. The V end lost 3 bases, the J end lost 0 bases, and 15 bases lay between the germline ends. Per the germline V gene, CDR1 is DFQATT and CDR2 is SNEGSKA (reference sequence). The CDR3 has 17 residues. The CDR3 bases are TGCAGTGCTAGGAAGGTCCCCCAAAGCTCCTATAATTCACCCCTCCACTTT. As protein: CSARKVPQSSYNSPLHF.

J is TRBJ2-1 and V is TRBV6-2 or TRBV6-3; D might be TRBD2 (5 bases). This CDR3 spans 14 amino acids. Trimming took 2 bases from V and 9 from J, leaving 14 bases between them. From germline, CDR1 is MNHEY and CDR2 SVGEGT. The CDR3 reads CASSYATSFAEQFF. CDR3 coding DNA: TGTGCCAGCAGTTACGCTACTAGTTTTGCTGAGCAGTTCTTC.

This clonotype was seen more than once but under ten times. The chain is built from TRBV9 and TRBJ2-1; no clear D gene. Per germline, CDR1 SGDLS and CDR2 YYNGEE. This CDR3 spans 13 amino acids. V was clipped by 0 bases and J by 2 bases, with 3 bases between them. CDR3 amino acids: CASSVVPYNEQFF. Written as DNA, the CDR3 is TGTGCCAGCAGCGTAGTCCCCTACAATGAGCAGTTCTTC. Full variable domain (rest looked up from reference TRBV9 and TRBJ2-1): DSGVTQTPKHLITATGQRVTLRCSPRSGDLSVYWYQQSLDQGLQFLIQYYNGEERAKGNILERFSAQQFPDLHSELNLSSLELGDSALYFCASSVVPYNEQFFGPGTRLTVL.

This clonotype has a count of ten or more. The chain combines TRBV5-1 with TRBJ2-1, with D unresolved. Germline V gene data show CDR1 as SGHRS and CDR2 as YFSETQ. This CDR3 contains 13 residues. Trimming took off 5 bases at V and 4 bases at J, with 10 bases between the two ends. CDR3 nucleotides: TGCGCCAGCAGTCAGAGCTTGTACAATGAGCAGTTCTTC. It is translated as CASSQSLYNEQFF. The full variable domain, with the rest looked up from reference TRBV5-1 and TRBJ2-1, is KAGVTQTPRYLIKTRGQQVTLSCSPISGHRSVSWYQQTPGQGLQFLFEYFSETQRNKGNFPGRFSGRQFSNSRSEMNVSTLELGDSALYLCASSQSLYNEQFFGPGTRLTVL.

This clonotype was seen once. The chain has TRBV7-2 and TRBJ1-1; 7 bases line up with TRBD1. The CDR3 is made up of 15 amino acids. Germline V gene sequence: CDR1 SGHTA, CDR2 FQGNSA. V lost 2 bases to trimming and J lost 1 base; unmatched junction nucleotides: 4. CDR3 in DNA: TGTGCCAGCAGCTTACCAGGGGGTTCGAACACTGAAGCTTTCTTT. Translating gives CASSLPGGSNTEAFF.

CDR3: CASTLRGGTMNTEAFF. The CDR3 bases are TGTGCCAGCACCTTAAGAGGGGGAACGATGAACACTGAAGCTTTCTTT. The V call is TRBV6-2 or TRBV6-3, the J call TRBJ1-1; a weak D match, TRBD1 (6 bases). The CDR3 length is 16 residues. The V end lost 7 bases, the J end lost 0 bases, and 18 bases lay between the germline ends. Germline loops: CDR1 MNHEY, CDR2 SVGEGT.

This clonotype has a handful of counts. The rearrangement uses TRBV7-9 and TRBJ2-1; D is unresolved. Germline CDR1 reads SEHNR; CDR2 reads FQNEAQ (reference sequence). V lost 2 bases and J 6 bases, leaving 8 bases between the germline ends. This CDR3 is built from 13 residues. The CDR3 here is CASSLIPVNEQFF. The CDR3 DNA sequence: TGTGCCAGCAGCTTAATCCCAGTCAATGAGCAGTTCTTC. Full variable domain (rest looked up from reference TRBV7-9 and TRBJ2-1): DTGVSQNPRHKITKRGQNVTFRCDPISEHNRLYWYRQTLGQGPEFLTYFQNEAQLEKSRLLSDRFSAERPKGSFSTLEIQRTEQGDSAMYLCASSLIPVNEQFFGPGTRLTVL.

Of note for this clonotype: This may come from a read error, since a much larger clone is one base off. This chain uses TRBV7-7 with TRBJ2-1, with 12 nucleotides matching TRBD2. The CDR3 is 14 residues long. CDR1 is SSHAT and CDR2 is FNYEAQ in the germline V gene (reference sequence). The CDR3 DNA reads as TGTGCTAGCAGCGCTAGCGGGGGGGCCGGAGAGCAGTTCTTC. Translation gives CASSASGGAGEQFF.

This chain links TRBV4-2 with TRBJ2-4, with 10 bases lining up with TRBD2. The end of the DNA fits TRBJ2-7 better, so the J call may be wrong. There are 16 residues in the CDR3. In germline, CDR1 is LGHNA, CDR2 YNFKEQ. The CDR3 loop is CASSQDLSGGAHEQYF. As DNA, the CDR3 is TGTGCCAGCAGCCAAGATCTCAGCGGGGGGGCCCACGAGCAGTACTTC.

This clonotype has just one count. The chain uses TRBV6-5 and TRBJ1-3; tentative D call: TRBD1 (6 bases). In germline, CDR1 is MNHEY, CDR2 SVGAGI. The CDR3 spans 15 residues. V lost 0 bases and J 2 bases, leaving 8 bases between the germline ends. CDR3 nucleotides: TGTGCCAGCAGTTACTCGGGGGCAACTGGAAACACCATATATTTT. As protein: CASSYSGATGNTIYF.

The chain carries TRBV10-3 and TRBJ2-4, with D perhaps TRBD1 (5 bases). The DNA end is a closer match to TRBJ2-7, so the J assignment may be wrong. Germline V lookup: CDR1 ENHRY, CDR2 SYGVKD. This CDR3 region has 14 residues. The CDR3 coding sequence is TGTGCCATCAGTGAGAGGGGTGTCACCTACGAGCAGTACTTC. Translating it yields CAISERGVTYEQYF.

This clonotype was detected a few times. The V and J genes are TRBV7-2 and TRBJ2-7, with D unresolved. The CDR3 sequence is 12 residues long. V gave up 5 bases and J gave up 8 bases, with 13 bases separating them. Looked up from germline, CDR1 is SGHTA and CDR2 is FQGNSA. The CDR3 DNA reads TGTGCCAGCAGCCCAGACGCTGCCAAGCAGTACTTC. Encoded protein: CASSPDAAKQYF.

The chain combines TRBV6-2 or TRBV6-3 with TRBJ2-5; D call uncertain. Germline V lookup: CDR1 MNHEY, CDR2 SVGEGT. The CDR3 loop spans 14 amino acids. V gave up 0 bases and J gave up 11 bases, with 16 bases separating them. This CDR3 is CASSYSTEYNEQYF. The CDR3 DNA follows: TGTGCCAGCAGTTACTCGACTGAATACAATGAGCAGTACTTC.

The chain has TRBV7-9 and TRBJ2-7, with a possible D match to TRBD2 (5 bases). The better agreement between TRBJ2-5 and the DNA end casts doubt on the J call. The germline V gene encodes CDR1 SEHNR and CDR2 FQNEAQ (reference sequence). This CDR3 region has 15 residues. CDR3 sequence (DNA): TGTGCCAGCAGCTTAAAACTTGGCGGGCAAGAGACCCAGTACTTC. Its protein is CASSLKLGGQETQYF.

This chain joins TRBV7-9 and TRBJ1-1; 8 bases align to TRBD1. Germline V lookup: CDR1 SEHNR, CDR2 FQNEAQ (reference sequence). The CDR3 is 15 residues long. Trimming removed 5 bases from V and 4 bases from J; junction bases left unmatched: 9. CDR3 nucleotide sequence: TGTGCCAGCAGCAAGGACAGGGTCGATGGCACTGAAGCTTTCTTT. Translated, it gives CASSKDRVDGTEAFF.

The chain uses TRBV13 and TRBJ1-1; 7 bases fit TRBD1. This CDR3 comprises 14 residues. V gave up 6 bases and J gave up 6 bases; unmatched junction bases: 10. CDR1 is PRHDT, CDR2 FYEKMQ, per germline (reference sequence). The CDR3 nucleotides are TGTGCCAGCAGTAGGAGAGACAGGGAGGCTGAAGCTTTCTTT. It is translated as CASSRRDREAEAFF.

Note on this clonotype: A read error may account for a junction end that differs from germline. The chain has TRBV2 and TRBJ2-5; D gene uncertain. The CDR3 contains 12 residues. Germline V gene data show CDR1 as SNHLY and CDR2 as FYNNEI. CDR3 in amino acids: CACRWVQETQYF. The DNA of the CDR3 is TGTGCCTGCAGGTGGGTCCAAGAGACCCAGTACTTC.

The CDR3 spells CASSPGWGASNQPQHF. The CDR3 coding sequence is TGCGCCAGCAGCCCCGGGTGGGGGGCGAGCAATCAGCCCCAGCATTTT. The V gene is TRBV4-1, the J gene TRBJ1-5, with D tentatively TRBD1 (6 bases). Trimming shortened V by 4 bases and J by 1 base, and 14 bases separated the two germline ends. CDR1 is MGHRA and CDR2 is YSYEKL in the germline V gene. This CDR3 spans 16 amino acids.

This chain connects TRBV25-1 to TRBJ1-2; D remains ambiguous. Germline CDR1 and CDR2: MGHDK and SYGVNS. This CDR3 spans 12 amino acids. The V end was cut by 1 base, the J end by 4 bases, with 4 bases between. The CDR3 DNA is TGTGCCAGCAGTGAATTGACCTATGGCTACACCTTC. It codes for CASSELTYGYTF.

The chain uses TRBV6-1 and TRBJ1-2; a possible D gene is TRBD1 (6 bases). The CDR3 loop spans 14 amino acids. Per the germline V gene, CDR1 is MNHNS and CDR2 is SASEGT. The V gene lost 1 base and the J gene lost 3 bases, with 9 bases spanning the gap. CDR3 DNA sequence: TGTGCCAGCAGTGAAGGGGACATTTACTATGGCTACACCTTC. This gives the protein CASSEGDIYYGYTF.

This chain uses TRBV4-1 with TRBJ1-1; D remains unclear. There are 15 residues in the CDR3. From germline, CDR1 is MGHRA and CDR2 YSYEKL. V was pared by 0 bases and J by 0 bases, with 8 bases between. This CDR3 reads CASSQEKDLNTEAFF. CDR3 nucleotides: TGCGCCAGCAGCCAAGAAAAAGACCTGAACACTGAAGCTTTCTTT.